One sample yielded the 11 T cell receptor beta chains listed below, sequenced in a study of cytomegalovirus exposure and HLA in healthy donors (dated by TCRdb to 2016 to 2017). Libraries came from the immunoSEQ multiplex PCR assay. A mixture of 60 forward primers for TCR Vbeta segments and 13 reverse primers for TCR Jbeta segments was used in the multiplex PCR. TCRdb limited this immuneACCESS table to in-frame rearrangements with V and J called. A share of clones is missing; checked studies link under half to unresolved V genes, and the rest is unexplained. The table for this sample lists around 120,000 clones; around three quarters of them were counted only once. The top ten constitute over 3.5% of the sample. Input material: PBMCs. The receptors stem from a man aged 25-45 years in good health and CMV-seropositive.

The rearrangement joins TRBV30 to TRBJ2-1; 13 nucleotides line up with TRBD2. Germline V lookup: CDR1 GTSNPN, CDR2 SVGIG (reference sequence). Unmatched junction bases numbered 2, after V lost 2 bases and J lost 7 bases. This CDR3 region has 14 residues. The CDR3 is CAWSRGLAGNEQFF. The CDR3 nucleotides read TGTGCCTGGAGTCGGGGACTAGCGGGAAATGAGCAGTTCTTC.

The genes are TRBV7-2 and TRBJ1-2; 7 positions agree with TRBD1. This CDR3 has 13 amino acids. Germline V gene lookup returns CDR1 SGHTA and CDR2 FQGNSA. J was trimmed by 8 bases and V by 4 bases; bases with no gene match: 7. The CDR3 reads CASSYSGGKGYTF. CDR3 sequence (DNA): TGTGCCAGCAGCTACTCAGGGGGTAAAGGCTACACCTTC.

The V and J genes are TRBV18 and TRBJ1-3; 7 bases match TRBD1. The germline gives CDR1 KGHSH, CDR2 LQKENI. The CDR3 extends over 15 amino acids. The J segment lost 0 bases and the V segment lost 3 bases, leaving 2 bases of the junction unmatched. CDR3 loop: CASSPGTDSGNTIYF. The DNA for the CDR3 is TGTGCCAGCTCACCCGGGACAGACTCTGGAAACACCATATATTTT.

This clone was seen just once. V and J are TRBV7-2 and TRBJ1-4; D is undetermined. Trimming took 4 bases from V and 10 from J, leaving 16 bases between them. This CDR3 contains 14 residues. CDR1 is SGHTA, CDR2 FQGNSA, per germline. The CDR3 sequence: CASSSVWTAGKLFF. In nucleotides, the CDR3 is TGTGCCAGCAGCTCCGTATGGACTGCTGGAAAACTGTTTTTT.

The CDR3: CASSQYRLAGGGTGELFF. In DNA form, the CDR3 reads TGTGCCAGCAGCCAATACAGACTAGCGGGAGGGGGGACCGGGGAGCTGTTTTTT. The chain employs TRBV4-2 and TRBJ2-2, with 14 bases lining up with TRBD2. With V trimmed by 2 bases and J by 5 bases, 7 bases remained unmatched. The CDR3 extends over 18 amino acids. Germline lookup yields CDR1 LGHNA and CDR2 YNFKEQ.

V is TRBV7-2 and J is TRBJ1-1; D gene ambiguous. Germline lookup yields CDR1 SGHTA and CDR2 FQGNSA. The CDR3 spans 14 residues. Trimming stripped 6 bases from V and 1 base from J, with 12 bases between. As DNA, the CDR3 is TGTGCCAGCAGTCCCGGGAGGTGGAACACTGAAGCTTTCTTT. Its translation is CASSPGRWNTEAFF.

This clone was seen more than once but under ten times. Germline and junction disagree at one end, which may indicate a read error. The CDR3 DNA reads TGTGCCAGCTCCCCCCCAGGGGGCTCTGGGGCCAACGGCCTGACTTTC. Translating it yields CASSPPGGSGANGLTF. The chain couples TRBV28 to TRBJ2-6, with 8 bases identical to TRBD1. Germline V gene lookup returns CDR1 MDHEN and CDR2 SYDVKM. This CDR3 has 16 amino acids.

J is TRBJ2-7 and V is TRBV6-1; 14 bases line up with TRBD2. Unmatched junction bases numbered 8, after V lost 6 bases and J lost 7 bases. Germline V gene sequence: CDR1 MNHNS, CDR2 SASEGT. This CDR3 has 15 residues. As DNA, the CDR3 is TGTGCCAGCAGATCCGGGACTAGCGGGGGAGTTGAGCAGTACTTC. Translation: CASRSGTSGGVEQYF.

This clone was found a few times. V usage is TRBV14 and J usage is TRBJ2-1; tentative D call: TRBD2 (6 bases). This CDR3 is built from 19 residues. CDR1 and CDR2 from the germline V gene are SGHDN and FVKESK. The V gene lost 0 bases and the J gene lost 0 bases, with 18 bases spanning the gap. The CDR3 bases are TGTGCCAGCAGCCAAGATTGGGTAAATAGCGGACGCTCCTACAATGAGCAGTTCTTC. It is translated as CASSQDWVNSGRSYNEQFF.

The chain is built from TRBV5-8 and TRBJ2-7; tentatively, D is TRBD1 (6 bases). V was clipped by 1 base and J by 0 bases, with 11 bases between them. This CDR3 comprises 15 residues. Germline assignment: CDR1 SGHTS and CDR2 YDEGEE. CDR3 in amino acids: CASSLRGGSSYEQYF. CDR3 bases: TGTGCCAGCAGCTTGAGAGGGGGAAGCTCCTACGAGCAGTACTTC.

J is TRBJ2-7 and V is TRBV11-2; TRBD1 agrees at 8 bases. Germline V gene data show CDR1 as SGHAT and CDR2 as FQNNGV. This CDR3 comprises 15 residues. The V segment lost 1 base and the J segment 3 bases; nucleotides outside the gene matches: 5. CDR3 DNA: TGTGCCAGCAGCTTAGTGGGGACAGGCGACTACGAGCAGTACTTC. Its translation: CASSLVGTGDYEQYF.